Here is one T cell receptor beta chain with its context. Germline V CDR1 and CDR2: MNHEY, SMNVEV (reference sequence). The length of the CDR3 is 15 residues. J was trimmed by 4 bases and V by 6 bases; bases with no gene match: 10. This sample is part of a study of shared clonotypes between healthy human individuals. Assay: immunoSEQ multiplex PCR; the TCRdb copy retains only in-frame clones and omits some. The sample gives some 1,100,000 clones, approximately 78% of which show up once; 0.5% to 0.6% is in the top ten. The sample comprised memory CD4+ T cells from PBMCs. Sample subset: CD45RA-negative fraction. The clonotype originates from a man aged 18 to 29 in good health. Some clones in this sample may be carry-over from other donors' samples. V is TRBV27 and J is TRBJ2-7; the match to TRBD2 covers 9 bases. The CDR3 nucleotides read TGTGCCAGCAGCCGCAAGCGGGAGGCCGTATACGAGCAGTACTTC. It encodes CASSRKREAVYEQYF.